One T cell receptor beta chain is described in this entry. The sample originates from a study of blood T cell repertoires in COVID-19. As for the study in general: The analysed material was cDNA or gDNA that came from T cells, B-cell-depleted T cells, or PBMCs.

Clones were read by immunoSEQ multiplex PCR, and TCRdb kept only the in-frame ones, dropping some. The data hold more than 300,000 clones, with more than 85% observed a single time. From germline, CDR1 is MNHEY and CDR2 SVGAGI. Losses at the gene ends were 0 bases for V and 3 bases for J; bases not matched to a gene: 5. This CDR3 is built from 15 residues. The V and J genes are TRBV6-5 and TRBJ2-7, with 7 bases identical to TRBD1. The receptor was derived from a woman aged 25 to 39 who had recovered from COVID-19. The sequenced sample consisted of PBMCs or T cells enriched from blood (not recorded which). The CDR3 is CASSYSSAGGYEQYF. DNA for the CDR3: TGTGCCAGCAGTTACTCCTCGGCAGGGGGCTACGAGCAGTACTTC.